The rows below give T cell receptor beta chains drawn from one sample of a study of blood T cell repertoires in COVID-19. Method: immunoSEQ multiplex PCR; TCRdb's copy keeps in-frame clones and lacks some. The sample includes approximately 59,000 clones, around 90% of them seen just once. Material for sequencing was peripheral blood. All receptors come from a human donor in a cohort sampled during active COVID-19. Both conserved end residues are part of each CDR3. D genes are given only for firm matches. The listing skips clone size in some rows; elsewhere it reads once, few, many or a size class.

V gene	J gene	D gene	clone size	CDR3 protein	CDR3 DNA
TRBV27	TRBJ1-5	-	-	CASSLYGVKGQYPQPQHF	TGTGCCAGCAGTTTATATGGGGTTAAAGGACAGTACCCTCAGCCCCAGCATTTT
TRBV10-2	TRBJ2-3	-	-	CASRNTGSDTQYF	TGCGCCAGCAGGAACACAGGGTCAGATACGCAGTATTTT
TRBV9	TRBJ2-3	TRBD2	-	CASSPPMGGSTDTQYF	TGTGCCAGCAGCCCTCCTATGGGAGGGTCCACAGATACGCAGTATTTT
TRBV2	TRBJ1-6	-	-	CASSEFPHYNSPLHF	TGTGCCAGCAGTGAATTCCCCCACTATAATTCACCCCTCCACTTT
TRBV3-1/TRBV3-2	TRBJ1-2	TRBD1	-	CASSQEISSRGQGYGYTF	TGTGCCAGCAGCCAAGAAATCAGCAGCAGGGGGCAGGGGTATGGCTACACCTTC
TRBV5-1	TRBJ1-2	TRBD1	-	CASSLGTGVFSGYTF	TGCGCCAGCAGCTTGGGGACAGGGGTCTTCTCTGGCTACACCTTC
TRBV25-1	TRBJ2-7	TRBD1	-	CASSEAGTDRVGGEQYF	TGTGCCAGCAGTGAAGCCGGGACGGACAGGGTCGGGGGCGAGCAGTACTTC
TRBV27	TRBJ1-3	-	few	CASAGADRNTIYF	TGTGCCAGCGCGGGAGCCGATAGAAACACCATATATTTT
TRBV10-2	TRBJ2-1	TRBD2	-	CASTRTSGNLNEQFF	TGCGCCAGCACCAGGACTAGCGGGAACCTGAATGAGCAGTTCTTC
TRBV19	TRBJ2-3	-	-	CASSPGLLTDTQYF	TGTGCCAGTAGTCCCGGACTGCTCACAGATACGCAGTATTTT
TRBV18	TRBJ2-4	-	-	CASSPNLGGGRAIQYF	TGTGCCAGCTCACCAAATTTAGGAGGCGGACGGGCCATTCAGTACTTC
TRBV30	TRBJ1-5	-	few	CAWSGVGASGQPQHF	TGTGCCTGGAGTGGGGTGGGGGCTTCGGGACAGCCCCAGCATTTT
TRBV19	TRBJ2-3	TRBD2	-	CASSKGLAGGSSTDTQYF	TGTGCCAGTAGTAAAGGACTAGCGGGGGGGTCTTCCACAGATACGCAGTATTTT
TRBV2	TRBJ2-1	-	-	CATPSSGNEQFF	TGTGCCACCCCGAGTTCGGGCAATGAGCAGTTCTTC
TRBV7-8	TRBJ1-6	-	-	CASSLTEINSPLHF	TGTGCCAGCAGCCTGACAGAGATTAATTCACCCCTCCACTTT
TRBV29-1	TRBJ2-3	TRBD1	-	CSVRGGDRVNTQYF	TGCAGCGTTCGGGGTGGGGACAGGGTAAATACGCAGTATTTT
TRBV2	TRBJ2-7	TRBD2	-	CASSYSGGADEQYF	TGTGCCAGCAGTTATAGCGGGGGGGCCGACGAGCAGTACTTC
TRBV19	TRBJ1-5	TRBD1	-	CASSMGQLYNQPQHF	TGTGCCAGTAGTATGGGACAGCTTTACAATCAGCCCCAGCATTTT
TRBV4-3	TRBJ2-2	TRBD2	-	CASSQVLAGVTGELFF	TGCGCCAGCAGCCAAGTACTAGCGGGGGTCACCGGGGAGCTGTTTTTT
TRBV13	TRBJ1-6	-	-	CASSPGRHNSPLHF	TGTGCCAGCAGCCCCGGCAGGCATAATTCACCCCTCCACTTT
TRBV14	TRBJ1-2	-	-	CASSQDFYEGNYGYTF	TGTGCCAGCAGCCAAGATTTCTACGAGGGTAACTATGGCTACACCTTC
TRBV19	TRBJ2-7	-	few	CASSIWGDEQYF	TGTGCCAGTAGTATCTGGGGCGACGAGCAGTACTTC
TRBV5-1	TRBJ2-2	-	-	CASSSLSSTGELFF	TGCGCCAGCAGCTCGCTCTCGAGCACCGGGGAGCTGTTTTTT
TRBV4-2	TRBJ2-7	-	-	CASSQDRTDRISYEQYF	TGTGCCAGCAGCCAAGACCGGACAGACCGGATATCCTACGAGCAGTACTTC
TRBV10-2	TRBJ2-3	TRBD2	once	CASSGPPSGGSTDTQYF	TGCGCCAGCAGTGGCCCACCTAGCGGGGGGAGCACAGATACGCAGTATTTT
TRBV10-3	TRBJ2-5	TRBD2	-	CAISVLGLAGGQETQYF	TGTGCCATCAGTGTACTGGGACTAGCGGGGGGCCAAGAGACCCAGTACTTC
TRBV7-9	TRBJ2-1	TRBD2	once	CASSPDTLAGGLGQFF	TGTGCCAGCAGCCCAGATACCCTAGCGGGGGGGTTAGGGCAGTTCTTC
TRBV23-1	TRBJ1-5	-	-	CAHLRDKNQPQHF	TGCGCCCACCTTAGGGACAAAAATCAGCCCCAGCATTTT
TRBV9	TRBJ2-2	TRBD2	-	CASSVDSPASGGFGELFF	TGTGCCAGCAGCGTAGATTCCCCGGCTAGCGGGGGTTTCGGGGAGCTGTTTTTT
TRBV7-9	TRBJ2-1	-	-	CASRYGTSSYNEQFF	TGTGCCAGCAGGTACGGGACTTCCTCCTACAATGAGCAGTTCTTC
TRBV19	TRBJ1-5	TRBD1	-	CATTGVNQPQHF	TGTGCTACGACAGGGGTTAATCAGCCCCAGCATTTT
TRBV19	TRBJ2-7	TRBD2	-	CASSISGGAVEQYF	TGTGCCAGTAGTATCAGCGGGGGGGCCGTCGAGCAGTACTTC
TRBV29-1	TRBJ2-3	-	-	CSVVGRNTDTQYF	TGCAGCGTTGTGGGCAGGAACACAGATACGCAGTATTTT
TRBV2	TRBJ2-3	TRBD2	-	CASSQRLALSTDTQYF	TGTGCCAGCAGTCAGAGACTAGCGCTGAGCACAGATACGCAGTATTTT
TRBV20-1	TRBJ1-1	TRBD1	-	CSASTGTGKNTEAFF	TGCAGTGCTAGTACGGGGACAGGGAAGAACACTGAAGCTTTCTTT
TRBV10-3	TRBJ1-5	-	-	CAISGSQTGADQPQHF	TGTGCCATCAGTGGGAGTCAGACAGGAGCCGATCAGCCCCAGCATTTT
TRBV9	TRBJ2-3	TRBD2	-	CASSVLAGTDTQYF	TGTGCCAGCAGCGTACTAGCGGGGACAGATACGCAGTATTTT
TRBV11-2	TRBJ1-1	-	-	CASSLVWGRGTEAFF	TGTGCCAGCAGCTTAGTGTGGGGGCGGGGGACTGAAGCTTTCTTT
TRBV7-9	TRBJ1-4	-	-	CASSRRQPATNEKLFF	TGTGCCAGCAGCCGTAGACAGCCTGCAACTAATGAAAAACTGTTTTTT
TRBV7-2	TRBJ2-7	-	-	CASSPEGGLHEQYF	TGTGCCAGCAGCCCAGAGGGGGGGCTGCACGAGCAGTACTTC
TRBV19	TRBJ1-5	-	-	CASSMGAGSHQPQHF	TGTGCCAGTAGTATGGGGGCAGGAAGCCATCAGCCCCAGCATTTT
TRBV9	TRBJ2-1	TRBD1	once	CASSLGDRGNEQFF	TGTGCCAGCAGCCTCGGGGACAGGGGGAATGAGCAGTTCTTC
TRBV18	TRBJ2-7	-	-	CASSSKEYYSSYEQYF	TGTGCCAGCTCCTCCAAGGAGTACTATAGCTCCTACGAGCAGTACTTC
TRBV11-2	TRBJ2-3	TRBD2	-	CASSLAGRRGGADTQYF	TGTGCCAGCAGCTTAGCGGGTAGGCGGGGGGGAGCAGATACGCAGTATTTT
TRBV7-8	TRBJ1-1	-	-	CASSLIPLNTEAFF	TGTGCCAGCAGCTTAATCCCTTTGAACACTGAAGCTTTCTTT
TRBV21-1	TRBJ2-1	-	-	CASIKTSGAHGYNEQFF	TGTGCCAGCATCAAGACTAGCGGGGCCCACGGGTACAATGAGCAGTTCTTC
TRBV12-2	TRBJ2-1	-	-	CASRPVTGVNEQFF	TGTGCAAGTCGCCCCGTAACAGGGGTCAATGAGCAGTTCTTC
TRBV3-1/TRBV3-2	TRBJ1-5	-	-	CASSQEGRAGNQPQHF	TGTGCCAGCAGCCAGGAGGGCAGGGCGGGCAATCAGCCCCAGCATTTT
TRBV11-3	TRBJ2-1	TRBD1	-	CASSRRDRGYNEQFF	TGTGCCAGCAGCCGACGGGACAGGGGATACAATGAGCAGTTCTTC
TRBV9	TRBJ2-7	TRBD1	-	CASSVGGQGADYEQYF	TGTGCCAGCAGCGTAGGGGGACAGGGGGCAGACTACGAGCAGTACTTC